These 9 T cell receptor beta chains were all obtained from the same sample, sequenced in a study of blood T cells in healthy people across ages. Combining a sample-barcoded 5' primer with a J-beta primer mix, a second PCR ran for about 7 to 12 cycles. TCRdb reprocessed the 5' RACE reads with MiXCR, giving one entry per CDR3 protein. In the table there are about a million distinct CDR3 sequences, roughly 50% of which are singletons. Sequenced sample: blood. These receptors were taken from a woman aged 55-69 years in good health.

The chain uses TRBV11-2 and TRBJ2-7; 12 bases fit TRBD2. The CDR3 is 18 residues long. Germline CDR1 SGHAT, CDR2 FQNNGV. Unmatched junction bases numbered 14, after V lost 5 bases and J lost 3 bases. CDR3 DNA: TGTGCCAGCAGCAAGACTAGCGGGAGCTCAGGATTTTTCTACGAGCAGTACTTC. Translated: CASSKTSGSSGFFYEQYF. Supplemented by reference TRBV11-2 and TRBJ2-7, the full variable domain reads EAGVAQSPRYKIIEKRQSVAFWCNPISGHATLYWYQQILGQGPKLLIQFQNNGVVDDSQLPKDRFSAERLKGVDSTLKIQPAKLEDSAVYLCASSKTSGSSGFFYEQYFGPGTRLTVT.

To note about this clonotype: A much larger clone is a single base away; this may be a read error. The chain recombines TRBV28 with TRBJ1-1, with unresolved D. Germline loops: CDR1 MDHEN, CDR2 SYDVKM. CDR3 size: 13 residues. V was clipped by 7 bases and J by 1 base, with 10 bases between them. CDR3 coding DNA: TGTGCCAGCACCCCCCAGAGGAACACTGAAGCTTTCTTT. Translating it yields CASTPQRNTEAFF.

J is TRBJ2-3 and V is TRBV29-1, with D unclear. The germline V gene encodes CDR1 SQVTM and CDR2 ANQGSEA. V shed 2 bases and J shed 1 base, with 7 bases lying between them. The CDR3 covers 13 residues. DNA of the CDR3: TGCAGCGTTGAAATTCTGGGCACAGATACGCAGTATTTT. Its protein product is CSVEILGTDTQYF.

The V gene is TRBV3-1, the J gene TRBJ2-1; 7 bases match TRBD1. From germline, CDR1 is LGHDT and CDR2 YNNKEL (reference sequence). Trimming at V came to 5 bases and at J to 6 bases, leaving 7 bases not matched to a gene. This CDR3 spans 14 amino acids. CDR3 protein: CASSTRQGRNEQFF. The CDR3 coding sequence is TGTGCCAGCAGCACCCGACAGGGTCGCAATGAGCAGTTCTTC.

The gene calls are TRBV14 and TRBJ2-3, with TRBD2 identical over 8 bases. Germline CDR1 reads SGHDN; CDR2 reads FVKESK. The CDR3 extends over 19 amino acids. The trim removed 0 bases at V and 2 bases at J, leaving 13 bases unmatched. In DNA, the CDR3 is TGTGCCAGCAGCCAAGAAAAGCGGGAGCACCTGGGCTACACAGATACGCAGTATTTT. Protein sequence: CASSQEKREHLGYTDTQYF.

The rearrangement links TRBV3-1 to TRBJ1-1, with D hard to call. The CDR3 is 15 residues long. Trimming took 1 base from V and 1 from J, leaving 10 bases between them. From germline, CDR1 is LGHDT and CDR2 YNNKEL (reference sequence). Here the CDR3 DNA reads TGTGCCAGCAGCCAAGGACCCGGGGAGAACACTGAAGCTTTCTTT. The encoded protein is CASSQGPGENTEAFF. Filled out from reference TRBV3-1 and TRBJ1-1, the complete variable domain reads DTAVSQTPKYLVTQMGNDKSIKCEQNLGHDTMYWYKQDSKKFLKIMFSYNNKELIINETVPNRFSPKSPDKAHLNLHINSLELGDSAVYFCASSQGPGENTEAFFGQGTRLTVV.

The chain employs TRBV7-8 and TRBJ2-5; TRBD2 agrees at 7 bases. The last part of the DNA fits TRBJ2-7 better; the J call may be wrong. Per the germline V gene, CDR1 is SGHVS and CDR2 is FQNEAQ. The CDR3 extends over 14 amino acids. The CDR3 DNA sequence: TGTGCCAGCAGCTTAGGGACTAGTTCATTCGAGCAGTACTTC. It encodes CASSLGTSSFEQYF.

The chain links TRBV5-1 to TRBJ2-3; D is unresolved. The CDR3 extends over 16 amino acids. Germline assignment: CDR1 SGHRS and CDR2 YFSETQ. V was shortened by 3 bases and J by 2 bases, with 16 bases between the two germline ends. CDR3 bases: TGCGCCAGCAGCTCCCTCGGTGAGGCCTCCACAGATACGCAGTATTTT. Its protein is CASSSLGEASTDTQYF.

This chain connects TRBV12-3 or TRBV12-4 to TRBJ1-4; perhaps TRBD1 as D (6 bases). The CDR3 is 18 amino acids. V was clipped by 5 bases and J by 14 bases, with 33 bases between them. CDR3 DNA: TGTGCCAGCAGTCCACCCCGGGACAACGTTTGGGATATCAGTAGGCTGTTTTTT. Amino acids: CASSPPRDNVWDISRLFF.